Shown below are 13 T cell receptor beta chains from a single sample sequenced in a study of blood T cell repertoires in COVID-19 (dated by TCRdb to 2020 to 2022). Library construction relied on the immunoSEQ multiplex PCR assay. TCRdb took this table from immuneACCESS and kept in-frame rearrangements with V and J called. Such tables lack part of the clones; where checked against another copy, unresolved V genes explain under half of the gap, and the rest is unexplained. The sample includes approximately 250,000 clones, with about 82% observed a single time. Approximately 9.6% of the sample rests with the top ten. The sequenced sample was PBMCs or T cells enriched from blood (not recorded which). These receptors all stem from a woman aged 45-65 years with acute COVID-19.

This chain joins TRBV9 and TRBJ1-2; 12 bases agree with TRBD1. Germline CDR1 reads SGDLS; CDR2 reads YYNGEE. The CDR3 covers 17 residues. V lost 4 bases, J lost 2 bases, and 9 bases stayed unmatched. The CDR3 loop reads CASSSRDRGPLNYGYTF. In DNA form, the CDR3 reads TGTGCCAGCAGCAGTCGGGACAGGGGGCCTTTGAACTATGGCTACACCTTC.

The chain combines TRBV7-2 with TRBJ1-5; 7 bases match TRBD1. Germline CDR1 reads SGHTA; CDR2 reads FQGNSA. V was pared by 2 bases and J by 5 bases, with 9 bases of the junction left unmatched. The CDR3 totals 16 residues. CDR3 DNA: TGTGCCAGCAGCTTACGGAGGGGGCGGGAGGATCAGCCCCAGCATTTT. Its translation is CASSLRRGREDQPQHF. Full variable domain (outside the CDR3, taken from reference TRBV7-2 and TRBJ1-5): GAGVSQSPSNKVTEKGKDVELRCDPISGHTALYWYRQSLGQGLEFLIYFQGNSAPDKSGLPSDRFSAERTGGSVSTLTIQRTQQEDSAVYLCASSLRRGREDQPQHFGDGTRLSIL.

V and J are TRBV6-2 or TRBV6-3 and TRBJ2-2; 7 bases line up with TRBD2. Germline CDR1 MNHEY, CDR2 SVGEGT. The CDR3 spans 15 residues. The ends lost 0 bases at V and 4 bases at J; junction bases unmatched: 2. The CDR3 here is CASSYSGGATGELFF. CDR3 coding DNA: TGTGCCAGCAGTTACTCGGGAGGGGCCACCGGGGAGCTGTTTTTT.

This clone was recorded a few times. The chain recombines TRBV7-5 with TRBJ2-3; the D segment call TRBD2 is taken from the table without a DNA check. TRBV7-5 is shown as a pseudogene. The CDR3 length is 19 residues. The CDR3 sequence: CARSPPGLAGGPLSDTQYF. The CDR3 coding sequence is TGTGCCAGAAGCCCCCCGGGACTAGCGGGGGGGCCCCTGTCAGATACGCAGTATTTT.

This CDR3 is CASSFPGQGSSYNEQFF. As DNA, the CDR3 is TGCGCCAGCAGCTTCCCCGGACAGGGGAGCTCCTACAATGAGCAGTTCTTC. The gene calls are TRBV5-1 and TRBJ2-1, with 9 bases fitting TRBD1. The germline CDR1 and CDR2 sequences are SGHRS and YFSETQ. V lost 2 bases to trimming and J lost 0 bases; unmatched junction nucleotides: 6. CDR3 length equals 17 residues.

The chain recombines TRBV19 with TRBJ2-7; D possibly corresponds to TRBD1 (6 bases). The CDR3 length is 14 residues. The V gene's germline CDR1 is LNHDA and CDR2 SQIVND (reference sequence). Trimming took off 6 bases at V and 6 bases at J, with 18 bases between the two ends. The DNA of the CDR3 is TGTGCCAGTAGCATGTCAGGGGCGTACGGCGAGCAGTACTTC. This translates into CASSMSGAYGEQYF.

The V call is TRBV9, the J call TRBJ1-1; tentatively, D is TRBD1 (6 bases). Germline-derived CDR1 and CDR2 are SGDLS and YYNGEE. The V and J ends lost 0 bases and 0 bases respectively, with 12 bases between them. There are 16 residues in the CDR3. Here the CDR3 DNA reads TGTGCCAGCAGCGTAGGAGGTGGGGGCATGAACACTGAAGCTTTCTTT. Amino acid sequence: CASSVGGGGMNTEAFF. The entire variable domain, with the rest obtained from reference TRBV9 and TRBJ1-1, is as follows: DSGVTQTPKHLITATGQRVTLRCSPRSGDLSVYWYQQSLDQGLQFLIQYYNGEERAKGNILERFSAQQFPDLHSELNLSSLELGDSALYFCASSVGGGGMNTEAFFGQGTRLTVV.

The rearrangement links TRBV7-2 to TRBJ2-7; TRBD2 is a possible D gene (5 bases). CDR1 SGHTA and CDR2 FQGNSA come from the germline V gene. This CDR3 is 13 amino acids long. The V end lost 5 bases, the J end lost 5 bases, and 13 bases lay between the germline ends. This chain's CDR3 is CASSIGRLNEQYF. CDR3 nucleotide sequence: TGTGCCAGCAGCATTGGGAGACTGAACGAGCAGTACTTC.

This clone was picked up a small number of times. The J gene is TRBJ1-2, the V gene TRBV12-3 or TRBV12-4; D not certain. V was pared by 6 bases and J by 2 bases, with 7 bases between. The CDR3 has 12 amino acids. The CDR3 DNA reads TGTGCCAGCAGCCTAGACAACTATGGCTACACCTTC. Translated, it gives CASSLDNYGYTF.

This chain joins TRBV7-2 and TRBJ1-4; tentatively, D is TRBD1 (6 bases). CDR1 and CDR2 from the germline V gene are SGHTA and FQGNSA. CDR3 length: 17 amino acids. V dropped 4 bases and J dropped 1 base, with 16 bases sitting between them. CDR3 amino acids: CASSSRGGAGTNEKLFF. CDR3 DNA sequence: TGTGCCAGCAGCTCTCGAGGGGGGGCTGGAACTAATGAAAAACTGTTTTTT.

The chain couples TRBV19 to TRBJ1-2; 7 bases map to TRBD1. Germline trimming cut 0 bases from V and 1 base from J; bases unmatched to any gene: 5. Germline V gene data show CDR1 as LNHDA and CDR2 as SQIVND (reference sequence). The CDR3 is 16 residues long. CDR3 DNA sequence: TGTGCCAGTAGTATAGAGGGACAGCCCTATAACTATGGCTACACCTTC. Translation gives CASSIEGQPYNYGYTF.

This clone was picked up one time. The CDR3: CASSPGTGGNEQFF. CDR3 DNA: TGTGCCAGCAGTCCAGGGACAGGGGGCAATGAGCAGTTCTTC. This chain joins TRBV7-3 and TRBJ2-1; TRBD1 agrees at 11 bases. The germline gives CDR1 SGHTA, CDR2 FQGTGA. Trimming removed 6 bases from V and 6 bases from J; junction bases left unmatched: 4. CDR3 length equals 14 residues.

The chain employs TRBV30 and TRBJ1-2; 7 bases align to TRBD1. V was pared by 0 bases and J by 0 bases, with 7 bases of the junction left unmatched. The CDR3 spans 16 residues. Germline-derived CDR1 and CDR2 are GTSNPN and SVGIG (reference sequence). DNA for the CDR3: TGTGCCTGGAGTGTATACAGGGGCCTCACTAACTATGGCTACACCTTC. Translating gives CAWSVYRGLTNYGYTF.